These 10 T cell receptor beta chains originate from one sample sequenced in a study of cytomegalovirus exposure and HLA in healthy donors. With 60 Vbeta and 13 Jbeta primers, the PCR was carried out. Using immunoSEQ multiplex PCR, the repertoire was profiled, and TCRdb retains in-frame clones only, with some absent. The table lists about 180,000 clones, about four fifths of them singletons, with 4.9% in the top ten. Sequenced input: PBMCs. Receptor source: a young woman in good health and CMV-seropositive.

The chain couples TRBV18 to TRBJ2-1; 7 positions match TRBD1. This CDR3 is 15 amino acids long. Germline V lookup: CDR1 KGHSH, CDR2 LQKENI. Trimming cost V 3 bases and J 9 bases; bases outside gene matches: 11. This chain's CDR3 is CASSPAQGELGEQFF. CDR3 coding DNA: TGTGCCAGCTCACCTGCCCAGGGGGAGTTGGGTGAGCAGTTCTTC.

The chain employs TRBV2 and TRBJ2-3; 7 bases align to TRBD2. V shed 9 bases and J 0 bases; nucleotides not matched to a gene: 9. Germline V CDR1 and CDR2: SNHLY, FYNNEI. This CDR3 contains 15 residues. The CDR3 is CARPLGDYSTDTQYF. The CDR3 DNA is TGTGCCAGACCCCTAGGGGACTATAGCACAGATACGCAGTATTTT. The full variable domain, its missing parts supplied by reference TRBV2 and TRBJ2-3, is EPEVTQTPSHQVTQMGQEVILRCVPISNHLYFYWYRQILGQKVEFLVSFYNNEISEKSEIFDDQFSVERPDGSNFTLKIRSTKLEDSAMYFCARPLGDYSTDTQYFGPGTRLTVL.

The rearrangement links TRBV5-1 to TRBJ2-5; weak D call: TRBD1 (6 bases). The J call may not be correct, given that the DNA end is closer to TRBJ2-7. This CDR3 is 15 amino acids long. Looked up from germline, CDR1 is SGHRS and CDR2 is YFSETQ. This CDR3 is CASSSTGFGSYEQYF. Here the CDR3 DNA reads TGCGCCAGCAGTTCCACAGGGTTCGGGTCCTACGAGCAGTACTTC.

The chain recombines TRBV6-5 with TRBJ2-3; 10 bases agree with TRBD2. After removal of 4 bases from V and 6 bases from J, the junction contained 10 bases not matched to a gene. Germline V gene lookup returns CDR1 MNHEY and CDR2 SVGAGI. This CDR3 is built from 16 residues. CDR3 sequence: CASSSDRVSGGDTQYF. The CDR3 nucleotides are TGTGCCAGCAGTTCCGATCGGGTTAGCGGGGGGGATACGCAGTATTTT.

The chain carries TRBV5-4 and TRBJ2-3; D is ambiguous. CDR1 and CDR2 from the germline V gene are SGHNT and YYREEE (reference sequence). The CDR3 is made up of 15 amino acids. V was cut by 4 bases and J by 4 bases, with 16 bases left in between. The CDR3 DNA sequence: TGTGCCAGCAGCACCTTGACGGGTCGCGCAGATACGCAGTATTTT. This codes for CASSTLTGRADTQYF.

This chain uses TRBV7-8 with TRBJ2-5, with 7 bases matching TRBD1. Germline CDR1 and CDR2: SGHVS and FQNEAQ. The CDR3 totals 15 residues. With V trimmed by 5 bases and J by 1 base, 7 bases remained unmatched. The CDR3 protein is CASSPQGTAQETQYF. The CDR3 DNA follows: TGTGCCAGCAGCCCCCAAGGGACAGCCCAAGAGACCCAGTACTTC.

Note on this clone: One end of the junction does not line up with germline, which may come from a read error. CDR3 bases: TGTGCCAGCAGCTTAGCCGGGGTGAATACTGAAGCTTTCTTT. It codes for CASSLAGVNTEAFF. The chain links TRBV7-3 to TRBJ1-1; D is ambiguous. Germline lookup yields CDR1 SGHTA and CDR2 FQGTGA. The CDR3 runs 14 residues.

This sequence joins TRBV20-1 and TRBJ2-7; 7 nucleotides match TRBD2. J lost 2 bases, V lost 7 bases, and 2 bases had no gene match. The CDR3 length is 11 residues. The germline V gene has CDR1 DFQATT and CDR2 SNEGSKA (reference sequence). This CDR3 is CSGRGAYEQYF. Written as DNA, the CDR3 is TGCAGTGGTCGGGGGGCCTACGAGCAGTACTTC.

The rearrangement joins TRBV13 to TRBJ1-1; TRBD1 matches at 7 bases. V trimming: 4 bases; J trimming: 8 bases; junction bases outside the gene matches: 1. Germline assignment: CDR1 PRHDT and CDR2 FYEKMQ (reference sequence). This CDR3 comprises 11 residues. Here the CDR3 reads CASSSDREAFF. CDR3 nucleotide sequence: TGTGCCAGCAGCTCGGACAGGGAAGCTTTCTTT. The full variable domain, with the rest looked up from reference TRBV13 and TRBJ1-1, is AAGVIQSPRHLIKEKRETATLKCYPIPRHDTVYWYQQGPGQDPQFLISFYEKMQSDKGSIPDRFSAQQFSDYHSELNMSSLELGDSALYFCASSSDREAFFGQGTRLTVV.

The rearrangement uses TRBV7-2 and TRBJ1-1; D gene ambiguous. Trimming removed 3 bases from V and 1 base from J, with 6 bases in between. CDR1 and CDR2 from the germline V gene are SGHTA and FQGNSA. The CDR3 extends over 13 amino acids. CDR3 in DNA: TGTGCCAGCAGCTTTCAACAGAACACTGAAGCTTTCTTT. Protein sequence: CASSFQQNTEAFF.